The 31 T cell receptor beta chains listed next were all sequenced from one sample in a study of blood T cells in healthy people across ages. Then a second PCR, running about 6 to 11 cycles, was carried out with a sample-barcoded 5' primer and a J-beta primer mix. Each CDR3 protein gets one entry after TCRdb re-called the 5' RACE reads with MiXCR. The table includes about 800,000 distinct CDR3 sequences, 20% to 25% detected once. This sample also belongs to another study, concerning T cells of mothers and their children.

Specimen: blood. All receptors come from a boy younger than 18 in good health.

The V and J genes are TRBV18 and TRBJ1-4; a possible D gene is TRBD1 (6 bases). Trimming took 7 bases from V and 0 from J, leaving 9 bases between them. CDR3 length equals 14 residues. CDR1 is KGHSH and CDR2 is LQKENI in the germline V gene. This chain's CDR3 is CASYEGATNEKLFF. The CDR3 DNA reads as TGTGCCAGCTACGAGGGGGCAACTAATGAAAAACTGTTTTTT.

This clonotype came up a few times. The chain couples TRBV10-3 to TRBJ2-7; 9 bases map to TRBD1. The V gene's germline CDR1 is ENHRY and CDR2 SYGVKD. This CDR3 has 16 residues. The V gene end was trimmed by 6 bases and the J gene end by 0 bases; junction bases not matched to a gene: 9. Here the CDR3 DNA reads TGTGCCATCAGCAGGACAGGGGACCGAGCCTCCTACGAGCAGTACTTC. It specifies CAISRTGDRASYEQYF.

The chain recombines TRBV12-3 or TRBV12-4 with TRBJ2-7, with D perhaps assigned TRBD1 or TRBD2 (5 bases each). V lost 10 bases and J lost 4, with 26 bases in between. This CDR3 has 16 amino acids. The CDR3 sequence: CATKQELRDHRYEQYF. CDR3 nucleotides: TGTGCCACCAAGCAAGAACTCCGGGACCATCGATACGAGCAGTACTTC.

This chain joins TRBV4-3 and TRBJ1-2; D is uncertain. The length of the CDR3 is 15 residues. Trimming shortened V by 0 bases and J by 4 bases, and 12 bases separated the two germline ends. Germline values: CDR1 LGHNA, CDR2 YSLEER. In DNA form, the CDR3 reads TGCGCCAGCAGCCAAGATCATGAGGGTAGCTATGGCTACACCTTC. Protein sequence: CASSQDHEGSYGYTF.

V gene TRBV4-2 combines with J gene TRBJ2-7; 10 nucleotides agree with TRBD2. V lost 1 base to trimming and J lost 3 bases; unmatched junction nucleotides: 6. This CDR3 has 16 residues. CDR1 and CDR2 from the germline V gene are LGHNA and YNFKEQ. CDR3 region: CASSQAGTSDLYEQYF. The DNA of the CDR3 is TGTGCCAGCAGCCAAGCAGGGACTAGCGACCTCTACGAGCAGTACTTC.

The chain recombines TRBV12-3 or TRBV12-4 with TRBJ2-5; weak D call: TRBD1 (6 bases). V lost 3 bases and J lost 0, with 11 bases in between. This CDR3 is built from 15 residues. The CDR3 reads CASSFRTEYQETQYF. The CDR3 DNA sequence: TGTGCCAGCAGTTTCCGGACAGAGTACCAAGAGACCCAGTACTTC.

This clonotype was seen only a few times. The V gene is TRBV28, the J gene TRBJ2-7, with D tentatively TRBD2 (6 bases). The CDR3 is 16 residues long. The germline V and J ends were trimmed by 5 bases and 4 bases, with 21 bases remaining between them. CDR1 is MDHEN, CDR2 SYDVKM, per germline. CDR3 nucleotides: TGTGCCAGCAGTGATACTAGCCGGCCACCCGTATACGAGCAGTACTTC. It specifies CASSDTSRPPVYEQYF.

The rearrangement joins TRBV6-2 or TRBV6-3 to TRBJ2-1; D is ambiguous. This CDR3 contains 13 residues. CDR1 and CDR2 (germline): MNHEY, SVGEGT. The V and J ends lost 7 bases and 5 bases respectively, with 12 bases between them. The CDR3 DNA reads as TGTGCCAGCACTTGGACGGCGAACAATGAGCAGTTCTTC. This sequence encodes CASTWTANNEQFF.

The chain uses TRBV12-3 or TRBV12-4 and TRBJ2-7, with D uncertain. V was shortened by 2 bases and J by 4 bases, with 6 bases between the two germline ends. The CDR3 is made up of 12 amino acids. The CDR3 loop reads CASSLNRYEQYF. The CDR3 nucleotides are TGTGCCAGCAGTTTAAACAGATACGAGCAGTACTTC.

This clonotype occurred a few times. The chain employs TRBV20-1 and TRBJ2-5; the D is unclear. Germline loops: CDR1 DFQATT, CDR2 SNEGSKA (reference sequence). The CDR3 extends over 13 amino acids. The germline V and J ends were trimmed by 1 base and 4 bases, with 10 bases remaining between them. The DNA for the CDR3 is TGCAGTGCTAGAGGGGCTACGCGAGAGACCCAGTACTTC. This translates into CSARGATRETQYF.

This clonotype has just a few counts. This chain joins TRBV5-1 and TRBJ2-3; tentative D call: TRBD1 (5 bases). From germline, CDR1 is SGHRS and CDR2 YFSETQ. V lost 3 bases to trimming and J lost 6 bases, with 14 bases between them. This CDR3 has 14 residues. The DNA of the CDR3 is TGCGCCAGCAGCTGGCCCGACAGTCCCGATACGCAGTATTTT. Its translation: CASSWPDSPDTQYF.

This clonotype was seen repeatedly, ten times or more. J is TRBJ1-5 and V is TRBV12-3 or TRBV12-4; D is unclear. V was trimmed by 1 base and J by 7 bases, leaving 5 bases between them. The CDR3 spans 12 residues. The CDR3 nucleotides read TGTGCCAGCAGTTTAGGGCCGCAGCCCCAGCATTTT. This sequence encodes CASSLGPQPQHF.

This clonotype turned up a few times. This chain joins TRBV10-3 and TRBJ1-3; unclear D gene. This CDR3 contains 17 residues. Germline CDR1 ENHRY, CDR2 SYGVKD. V dropped 6 bases and J dropped 1 base, with 19 bases sitting between them. The DNA for the CDR3 is TGTGCCATCAGCCCACCCGGAGACGTGTGGTCTGGAAACACCATATATTTT. Its translation: CAISPPGDVWSGNTIYF.

This clonotype was detected only a few times. The CDR3 nucleotides read TGTGCCAGCAGCCAAGACACTGTGACAGGGTCAGATACGCAGTATTTT. Amino acid sequence: CASSQDTVTGSDTQYF. The chain couples TRBV3-1 to TRBJ2-3; 7 nucleotides agree with TRBD1. Looked up from germline, CDR1 is LGHDT and CDR2 is YNNKEL (reference sequence). The CDR3 covers 16 residues. The J segment lost 4 bases and the V segment lost 0 bases, leaving 7 bases of the junction unmatched.

In its sample, this clonotype was seen a few times. The chain is built from TRBV9 and TRBJ1-4; D possibly corresponds to TRBD1 (5 bases). The length of the CDR3 is 18 residues. V dropped 4 bases and J dropped 0 bases, with 19 bases sitting between them. Germline V gene lookup returns CDR1 SGDLS and CDR2 YYNGEE. The CDR3 nucleotides are TGTGCCAGCAGCCCCCACACGGGGAGGGGCGCAACTAATGAAAAACTGTTTTTT. Translating gives CASSPHTGRGATNEKLFF.

This rearrangement joins TRBV20-1 to TRBJ1-5; 7 positions match TRBD1. This CDR3 has 15 amino acids. V shed 0 bases and J 5 bases; nucleotides not matched to a gene: 7. Germline-derived CDR1 and CDR2 are DFQATT and SNEGSKA (reference sequence). The CDR3 protein is CSARETGSLHQPQHF. CDR3 nucleotide sequence: TGCAGTGCTAGAGAGACAGGGAGCCTCCATCAGCCCCAGCATTTT.

In this sample, this clonotype turned up a few times. The chain employs TRBV5-1 and TRBJ1-1; D possibly corresponds to TRBD1 (6 bases). Germline CDR1 reads SGHRS; CDR2 reads YFSETQ. The CDR3 sequence is 12 residues long. V was clipped by 5 bases and J by 12 bases, with 17 bases between them. CDR3 nucleotide sequence: TGCGCCAGCAGTCCGGGACGACAGGAACCTTTCTTT. Amino acids: CASSPGRQEPFF.

The CDR3 bases are TGCAGTGCTAGCTGGGTGAACACTGAAGCTTTCTTT. Protein product: CSASWVNTEAFF. The genes are TRBV20-1 and TRBJ1-1; D is undetermined. Between the trimmed V and J ends, which lost 3 bases and 0 bases, there was a span of 5 bases. CDR3 length: 12 residues. The V gene's germline CDR1 is DFQATT and CDR2 SNEGSKA (reference sequence).

The chain is built from TRBV27 and TRBJ1-1; 9 positions match TRBD1. Germline V gene sequence: CDR1 MNHEY, CDR2 SMNVEV (reference sequence). After removal of 5 bases from V and 0 bases from J, the junction contained 7 bases not matched to a gene. This CDR3 spans 16 amino acids. Here the CDR3 DNA reads TGTGCCAGCAGTCCCCGGGACAGGGTAATGAACACTGAAGCTTTCTTT. Translated, it gives CASSPRDRVMNTEAFF.

This clonotype appeared a few times. The rearrangement links TRBV29-1 to TRBJ2-7; no definite D call. Germline-derived CDR1 and CDR2 are SQVTM and ANQGSEA. Trimming removed 4 bases from V and 3 bases from J, with 10 bases in between. CDR3 length: 12 amino acids. In DNA form, the CDR3 reads TGCAGCGTTGTTTGGCTGAACTACGAGCAGTACTTC. This encodes CSVVWLNYEQYF.

In its sample, this clonotype was seen a few times. This chain uses TRBV5-1 with TRBJ2-1; 7 bases agree with TRBD1. This CDR3 spans 14 amino acids. Germline CDR1 reads SGHRS; CDR2 reads YFSETQ. V gave up 3 bases and J gave up 5 bases; unmatched junction bases: 5. Here the CDR3 reads CASSSTGTHNEQFF. The CDR3 bases are TGCGCCAGCAGCTCGACAGGGACCCACAATGAGCAGTTCTTC.

Many counts were recorded for this clonotype. This chain links TRBV3-1 with TRBJ2-7; tentatively, D is TRBD2 (5 bases). The V end lost 1 base, the J end lost 0 bases, and 7 bases lay between the germline ends. Germline CDR1 reads LGHDT; CDR2 reads YNNKEL (reference sequence). CDR3 length: 14 amino acids. The CDR3 protein is CASSQVGDSYEQYF. The CDR3 region has the DNA TGTGCCAGCAGCCAAGTCGGGGACTCCTACGAGCAGTACTTC.

This clonotype was counted only a few times. The V and J genes are TRBV11-2 and TRBJ2-1; the match to TRBD1 covers 8 bases. The CDR3 covers 18 residues. The trim removed 1 base at V and 2 bases at J, leaving 10 bases unmatched. Germline CDR1 is SGHAT and CDR2 is FQNNGV. This CDR3 is CASSLGPGGPPPYNEQFF. The CDR3 nucleotides read TGTGCCAGCAGCTTAGGGCCAGGGGGCCCTCCTCCCTACAATGAGCAGTTCTTC. The full variable domain, with the rest looked up from reference TRBV11-2 and TRBJ2-1, is EAGVAQSPRYKIIEKRQSVAFWCNPISGHATLYWYQQILGQGPKLLIQFQNNGVVDDSQLPKDRFSAERLKGVDSTLKIQPAKLEDSAVYLCASSLGPGGPPPYNEQFFGPGTRLTVL.

This clonotype turned up a few times. The gene calls are TRBV20-1 and TRBJ2-3; D might be TRBD2 (5 bases). This CDR3 has 14 residues. CDR1 is DFQATT and CDR2 is SNEGSKA in the germline V gene (reference sequence). Trimming shortened V by 0 bases and J by 0 bases, and 7 bases separated the two germline ends. The DNA of the CDR3 is TGCAGTGCTAGAGAGGGAGCTAGCACAGATACGCAGTATTTT. Residues: CSAREGASTDTQYF.

This clonotype showed up just a few times. The chain employs TRBV6-6 and TRBJ2-1; maybe TRBD2 (5 bases). The J call is in doubt because the DNA end fits TRBJ2-5 better. Germline V gene sequence: CDR1 MNHNY, CDR2 SVGAGI (reference sequence). The CDR3 has 17 amino acids. CDR3 protein: CASSYSSLAGLTEAQYF. CDR3 coding DNA: TGTGCCAGCAGTTACTCGAGTCTGGCGGGTCTTACGGAGGCCCAGTACTTC.

The chain has TRBV27 and TRBJ2-3; D might be TRBD1 (6 bases). The germline V gene has CDR1 MNHEY and CDR2 SMNVEV (reference sequence). Trimming took off 6 bases at V and 6 bases at J, with 16 bases between the two ends. The CDR3 totals 14 residues. The CDR3 bases are TGTGCCAGCAGCAACAGGGTTTTGATGGATACGCAGTATTTT. It specifies CASSNRVLMDTQYF.

The chain recombines TRBV12-3 or TRBV12-4 with TRBJ1-6, with a possible D match to TRBD1 (6 bases). The V end was cut by 6 bases, the J end by 14 bases, with 14 bases between. This CDR3 has 12 amino acids. Here the CDR3 reads CASSTEWTALHF. CDR3 in DNA: TGTGCCAGCAGCACGGAGTGGACAGCCCTCCACTTT.

This clonotype has only a few counts. The chain uses TRBV20-1 and TRBJ2-3; 8 positions agree with TRBD2. There are 14 residues in the CDR3. Trimming took 4 bases from V and 4 from J; bases not matched to a gene: 7. CDR1 and CDR2 from the germline V gene are DFQATT and SNEGSKA (reference sequence). As DNA, the CDR3 is TGCAGTGCTACCATGGCGGGGGGTTCAGATACGCAGTATTTT. Its translation is CSATMAGGSDTQYF.

The CDR3 is CSARVTITNSPLHF. In nucleotides, the CDR3 is TGCAGTGCTAGAGTAACCATAACTAATTCACCCCTCCACTTT. The chain links TRBV20-1 to TRBJ1-6; D unclear. The germline CDR1 and CDR2 sequences are DFQATT and SNEGSKA (reference sequence). The CDR3 totals 14 residues. Trimming pared 1 base from V and 6 bases from J, leaving 10 bases between.

This clonotype has more than one count but fewer than ten. The rearrangement uses TRBV12-3 or TRBV12-4 and TRBJ2-7; the D gene is possibly TRBD1 (6 bases). CDR3 size: 14 residues. V was cut by 4 bases and J by 3 bases, with 13 bases left in between. CDR3: CASSWAGQFYEQYF. DNA of the CDR3: TGTGCCAGCAGTTGGGCCGGACAGTTCTACGAGCAGTACTTC.

The V gene is TRBV11-2, the J gene TRBJ2-5, with TRBD2 matching 10 bases. CDR3 size: 16 residues. With V trimmed by 0 bases and J by 5 bases, 6 bases remained unmatched. Germline V gene data show CDR1 as SGHAT and CDR2 as FQNNGV. As DNA, the CDR3 is TGTGCCAGCAGCTTAGAACAAGCGGGAGGGCCGGAGACCCAGTACTTC. It specifies CASSLEQAGGPETQYF.